These 8 T cell receptor beta chains originate from one sample sequenced in a study of blood T cells in healthy people across ages. Alongside a J-beta primer mix, a sample-barcoded 5' primer served in a second PCR lasting 7 to 11 cycles. TCRdb fed the 5' RACE reads into MiXCR, producing one record per CDR3 protein. The table shows over 450,000 distinct CDR3 sequences, with around 24% occurring only once. These data were likewise used in another study, on T cells of mothers and their children.

Source material: blood. These TCRs come from a boy aged 5-17 years in good health.

V and J are TRBV4-1 and TRBJ2-5; D is possibly TRBD2 (5 bases). CDR1 and CDR2 from the germline V gene are MGHRA and YSYEKL. CDR3 size: 17 residues. Trimming took off 0 bases at V and 1 base at J, with 15 bases between the two ends. DNA of the CDR3: TGCGCCAGCAGCCAAGACCCGCCTGGAGGCCTCCAAGAGACCCAGTACTTC. Amino acids: CASSQDPPGGLQETQYF.

A few counts support this clonotype. V is TRBV5-5 and J is TRBJ2-7; possibly TRBD1 for D (6 bases). Germline V gene lookup returns CDR1 SGHKS and CDR2 YYEKEE (reference sequence). V was shortened by 3 bases and J by 9 bases, with 22 bases between the two germline ends. This CDR3 is 15 amino acids long. The CDR3 loop reads CASSSGQSYESGQYF. CDR3 sequence (DNA): TGTGCCAGCAGCTCTGGACAGAGTTACGAGAGTGGGCAGTACTTC.

The chain employs TRBV19 and TRBJ2-7; 10 nucleotides line up with TRBD2. The germline V gene encodes CDR1 LNHDA and CDR2 SQIVND (reference sequence). V trimming: 7 bases; J trimming: 3 bases; junction bases outside the gene matches: 6. The CDR3 covers 14 residues. CDR3 in amino acids: CASKVASGSYEQYF. In DNA, the CDR3 is TGTGCCAGTAAGGTGGCTAGCGGGAGCTACGAGCAGTACTTC.

This clonotype was observed a handful of times. The chain is built from TRBV6-1 and TRBJ1-4; TRBD1 is a possible D gene (5 bases). Germline V gene sequence: CDR1 MNHNS, CDR2 SASEGT. This CDR3 is built from 18 residues. The V end was cut by 4 bases, the J end by 0 bases, with 18 bases between. The CDR3 region is CASSAGLGDYATNEKLFF. The CDR3 nucleotides are TGTGCCAGCAGTGCGGGTTTGGGGGATTATGCAACTAATGAAAAACTGTTTTTT.

Worth noting for this clonotype: One end of the junction does not line up with germline, which may come from a read error. V gene TRBV10-3 combines with J gene TRBJ2-7; 7 bases line up with TRBD2. The CDR3 covers 15 residues. Germline values: CDR1 ENHRY, CDR2 SYGVKD. The CDR3 sequence is CAISGGAGANYGQYF. CDR3 DNA: TGTGCCATCAGTGGAGGGGCGGGAGCGAACTACGGGCAGTACTTC.

J is TRBJ2-1 and V is TRBV29-1; D could derive from TRBD1 or TRBD2 (5 bases each). The CDR3 is 15 residues long. V dropped 6 bases and J dropped 7 bases, with 22 bases sitting between them. Germline loops: CDR1 SQVTM, CDR2 ANQGSEA. CDR3 bases: TGCAGCGTCGACCACCGGGACGGCCTTGGGAATGAGCAGTTCTTC. It specifies CSVDHRDGLGNEQFF.

This clonotype was seen more than once but under ten times. The rearrangement joins TRBV6-1 to TRBJ1-5, with 9 bases that match TRBD1. Losses at the gene ends were 6 bases for V and 7 bases for J; bases not matched to a gene: 1. The CDR3 spans 12 residues. In germline, CDR1 is MNHNS, CDR2 SASEGT. The CDR3 nucleotides read TGTGCCAGCAGGGGACAGGGCCAGCCCCAGCATTTT. Its protein product is CASRGQGQPQHF.

This chain connects TRBV28 to TRBJ2-3; the match to TRBD2 covers 7 bases. CDR3 size: 19 residues. Germline CDR1 is MDHEN and CDR2 is SYDVKM. V was pared by 10 bases and J by 1 base, with 23 bases of the junction left unmatched. The CDR3 loop reads CAIFKRFGSGLVGTDTQYF. CDR3 coding DNA: TGTGCCATTTTTAAAAGGTTCGGGTCCGGACTAGTGGGCACAGATACGCAGTATTTT.